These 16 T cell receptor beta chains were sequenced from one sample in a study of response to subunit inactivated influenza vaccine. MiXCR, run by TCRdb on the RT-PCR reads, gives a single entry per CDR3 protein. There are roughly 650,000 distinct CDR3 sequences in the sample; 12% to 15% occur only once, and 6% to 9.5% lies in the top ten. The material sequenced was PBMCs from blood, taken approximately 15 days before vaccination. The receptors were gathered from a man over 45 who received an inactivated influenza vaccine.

The CDR3 nucleotides read TGTGCCAGCAGTTACTCGGACGGATCCTACAATGAGCAGTTCTTC. Amino acids: CASSYSDGSYNEQFF. The chain employs TRBV6-2 or TRBV6-3 and TRBJ2-1; no clear D gene. Trimming shortened V by 0 bases and J by 1 base, and 7 bases separated the two germline ends. Germline V CDR1 and CDR2: MNHEY, SVGEGT. This CDR3 has 15 amino acids.

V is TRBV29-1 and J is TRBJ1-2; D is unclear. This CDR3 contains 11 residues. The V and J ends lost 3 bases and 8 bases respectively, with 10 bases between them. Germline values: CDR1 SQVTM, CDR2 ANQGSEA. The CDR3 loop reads CSVESRGGYTF. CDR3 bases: TGCAGCGTTGAGAGTCGAGGGGGCTACACCTTC.

The CDR3 reads CASSESRGGWYEQYF. The CDR3 coding sequence is TGTGCCAGCAGTGAATCAAGAGGGGGCTGGTACGAGCAGTACTTC. The chain carries TRBV25-1 and TRBJ2-7, with TRBD1 identical over 7 bases. V trimming: 1 base; J trimming: 4 bases; junction bases outside the gene matches: 7. The V gene's germline CDR1 is MGHDK and CDR2 SYGVNS. This CDR3 comprises 15 residues.

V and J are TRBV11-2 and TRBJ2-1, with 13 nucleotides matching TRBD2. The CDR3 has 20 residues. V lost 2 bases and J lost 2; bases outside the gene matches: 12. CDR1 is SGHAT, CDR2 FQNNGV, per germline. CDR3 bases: TGTGCCAGCAGCTTAAAGACTCAACTAGCGGGGGGGCCTACCTACAATGAGCAGTTCTTC. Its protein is CASSLKTQLAGGPTYNEQFF.

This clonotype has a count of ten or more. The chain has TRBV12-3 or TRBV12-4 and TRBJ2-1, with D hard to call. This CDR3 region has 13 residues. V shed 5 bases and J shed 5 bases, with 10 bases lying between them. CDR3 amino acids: CASSQRPDNEQFF. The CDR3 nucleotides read TGTGCCAGCAGTCAACGACCCGACAATGAGCAGTTCTTC.

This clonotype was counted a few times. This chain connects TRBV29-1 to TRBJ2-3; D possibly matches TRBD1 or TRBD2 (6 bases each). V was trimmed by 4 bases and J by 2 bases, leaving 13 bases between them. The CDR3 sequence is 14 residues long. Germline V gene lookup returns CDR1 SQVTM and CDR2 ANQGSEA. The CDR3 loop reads CSVAGGSTTDTQYF. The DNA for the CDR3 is TGCAGCGTTGCCGGGGGCTCTACCACAGATACGCAGTATTTT.

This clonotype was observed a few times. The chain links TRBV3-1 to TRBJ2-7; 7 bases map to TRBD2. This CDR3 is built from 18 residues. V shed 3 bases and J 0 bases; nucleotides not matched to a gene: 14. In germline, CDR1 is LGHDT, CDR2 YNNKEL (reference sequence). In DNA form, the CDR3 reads TGTGCCAGCAGCCAGGCTCCCCTTTCTGGCGGGAGCTCCTACGAGCAGTACTTC. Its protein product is CASSQAPLSGGSSYEQYF.

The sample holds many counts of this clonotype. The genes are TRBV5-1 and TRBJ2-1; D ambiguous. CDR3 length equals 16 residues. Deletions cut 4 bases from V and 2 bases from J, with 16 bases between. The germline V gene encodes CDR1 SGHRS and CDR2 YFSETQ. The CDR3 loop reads CASSRSGSLTYNEQFF. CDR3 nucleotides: TGCGCCAGCAGCCGTAGTGGCAGTTTGACCTACAATGAGCAGTTCTTC.

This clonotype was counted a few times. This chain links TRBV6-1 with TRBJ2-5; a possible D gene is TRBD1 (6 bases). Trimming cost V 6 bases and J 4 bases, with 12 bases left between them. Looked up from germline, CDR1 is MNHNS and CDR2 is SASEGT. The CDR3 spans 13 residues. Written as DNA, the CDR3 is TGTGCCAGCAGAGGACAGAGGGCAGAGACCCAGTACTTC. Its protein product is CASRGQRAETQYF.

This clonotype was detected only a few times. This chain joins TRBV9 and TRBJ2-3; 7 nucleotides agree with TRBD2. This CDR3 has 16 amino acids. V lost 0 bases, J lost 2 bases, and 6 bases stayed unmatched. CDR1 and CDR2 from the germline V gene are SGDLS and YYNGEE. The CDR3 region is CASSVGGGVNTDTQYF. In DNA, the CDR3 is TGTGCCAGCAGCGTAGGGGGGGGAGTAAACACAGATACGCAGTATTTT.

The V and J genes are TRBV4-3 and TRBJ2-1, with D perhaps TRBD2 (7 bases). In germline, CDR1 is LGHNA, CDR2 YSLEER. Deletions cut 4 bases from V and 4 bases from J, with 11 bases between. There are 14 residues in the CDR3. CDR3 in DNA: TGCGCCAGCAGCCCGGAGGGGGGGTACAATGAGCAGTTCTTC. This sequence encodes CASSPEGGYNEQFF.

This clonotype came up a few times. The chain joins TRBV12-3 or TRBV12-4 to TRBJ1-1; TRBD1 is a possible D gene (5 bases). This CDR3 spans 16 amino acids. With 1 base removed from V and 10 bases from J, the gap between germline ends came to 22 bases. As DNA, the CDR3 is TGTGCCAGCAGTTTAGTAGGGGTGGCAGGGCTATTTCGAGCTTTCTTT. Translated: CASSLVGVAGLFRAFF.

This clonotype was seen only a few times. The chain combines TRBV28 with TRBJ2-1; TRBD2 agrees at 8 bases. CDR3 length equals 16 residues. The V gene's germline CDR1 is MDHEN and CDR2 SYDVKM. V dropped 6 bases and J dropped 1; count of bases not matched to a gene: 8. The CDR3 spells CASSRLASGSYNEQFF. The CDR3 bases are TGTGCCAGCAGCCGACTAGCGTCGGGGTCCTACAATGAGCAGTTCTTC.

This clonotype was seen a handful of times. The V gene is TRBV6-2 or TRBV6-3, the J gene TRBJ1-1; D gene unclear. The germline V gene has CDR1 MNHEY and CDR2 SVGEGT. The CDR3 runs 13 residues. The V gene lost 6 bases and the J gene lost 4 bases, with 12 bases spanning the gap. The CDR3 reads CASSRNWGTEAFF. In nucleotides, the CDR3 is TGTGCCAGCAGCCGCAATTGGGGCACTGAAGCTTTCTTT.

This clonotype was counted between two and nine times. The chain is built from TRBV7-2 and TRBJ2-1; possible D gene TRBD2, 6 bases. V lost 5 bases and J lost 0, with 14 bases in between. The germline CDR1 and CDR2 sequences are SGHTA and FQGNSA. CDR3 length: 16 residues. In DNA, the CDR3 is TGTGCCAGCAGCGTAAGCGGGTACCGCTCCTACAATGAGCAGTTCTTC. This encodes CASSVSGYRSYNEQFF. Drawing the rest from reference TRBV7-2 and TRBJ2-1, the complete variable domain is GAGVSQSPSNKVTEKGKDVELRCDPISGHTALYWYRQSLGQGLEFLIYFQGNSAPDKSGLPSDRFSAERTGGSVSTLTIQRTQQEDSAVYLCASSVSGYRSYNEQFFGPGTRLTVL.

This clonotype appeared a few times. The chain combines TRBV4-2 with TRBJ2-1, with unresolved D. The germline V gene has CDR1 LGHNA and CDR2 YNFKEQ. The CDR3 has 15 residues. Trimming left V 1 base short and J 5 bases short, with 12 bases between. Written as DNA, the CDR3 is TGTGCCAGCAGCCAAGTTTCCGCGGAGAACAATGAGCAGTTCTTC. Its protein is CASSQVSAENNEQFF.